Shown below are 27 T cell receptor beta chains from a single sample sequenced in a study of shared clonotypes between healthy human individuals. Using immunoSEQ multiplex PCR, the repertoire was profiled, and TCRdb retains in-frame clones only, with some absent. This sample has about 2.4 million clones, with under 95% found just once. The specimen was naive CD4+ T cells from PBMCs. Documented subset: CD45RA+ positively selected. The source is a man aged 18-30 years in good health. Some clones in this sample may be carry-over from other donors' samples.

The J gene is TRBJ1-4, the V gene TRBV7-9, with D possibly being TRBD1 (6 bases). This CDR3 is 16 amino acids long. The V gene lost 6 bases and the J gene lost 5 bases, with 19 bases spanning the gap. CDR1 and CDR2 from the germline V gene are SEHNR and FQNEAQ (reference sequence). The CDR3 sequence: CASRPLGGPTNEKLFF. The CDR3 nucleotides are TGTGCCAGCAGGCCCCTGGGGGGGCCGACGAATGAAAAACTGTTTTTT.

The V gene is TRBV5-5, the J gene TRBJ2-7; 7 positions agree with TRBD1. V lost 2 bases, J lost 4 bases, and 6 bases stayed unmatched. Germline CDR1 SGHKS, CDR2 YYEKEE (reference sequence). The CDR3 totals 14 residues. The CDR3: CASSLGQVLYEQYF. For the CDR3, the DNA is TGTGCCAGCAGCTTAGGACAGGTCCTTTACGAGCAGTACTTC.

V is TRBV13 and J is TRBJ2-7; D is possibly TRBD1 (5 bases). The V end was cut by 6 bases, the J end by 0 bases, with 18 bases between. The CDR3 is made up of 16 amino acids. Germline CDR1 is PRHDT and CDR2 is FYEKMQ (reference sequence). The CDR3 sequence is CASRKGVPGRSYEQYF. The CDR3 DNA sequence: TGTGCCAGCAGAAAAGGGGTCCCGGGCCGCTCCTACGAGCAGTACTTC.

This sequence joins TRBV4-1 and TRBJ2-7; 12 bases align to TRBD2. Germline CDR1 is MGHRA and CDR2 is YSYEKL. Losses at the gene ends were 5 bases for V and 2 bases for J; bases not matched to a gene: 4. The CDR3 has 15 amino acids. In nucleotides, the CDR3 is TGCGCCAGCAGCGTCCGGACTAGCGGGACCTACGAGCAGTACTTC. It codes for CASSVRTSGTYEQYF.

The chain uses TRBV6-5 and TRBJ2-7; tentative D call: TRBD1 (6 bases). CDR1 and CDR2 (germline): MNHEY, SVGAGI. CDR3 length: 11 amino acids. The V gene lost 8 bases and the J gene lost 5 bases, with 10 bases spanning the gap. The CDR3 is CASGDIHEQYF. The CDR3 nucleotides read TGTGCCAGCGGGGACATCCACGAGCAGTACTTC.

The chain uses TRBV7-2 and TRBJ2-1; 7 positions match TRBD2. V shed 10 bases and J 7 bases; nucleotides not matched to a gene: 13. Germline CDR1 and CDR2: SGHTA and FQGNSA. The CDR3 runs to 14 residues. Here the CDR3 reads CATRKESGKNEQFF. CDR3 in DNA: TGTGCCACACGGAAGGAGAGCGGGAAAAATGAGCAGTTCTTC.

V gene TRBV18 combines with J gene TRBJ2-4; D gene ambiguous. CDR3 size: 15 residues. CDR1 KGHSH and CDR2 LQKENI come from the germline V gene. Trimming took off 6 bases at V and 0 bases at J, with 12 bases between the two ends. CDR3 protein: CASSPAIVAKNIQYF. CDR3 nucleotide sequence: TGTGCCAGCTCCCCTGCGATCGTAGCCAAAAACATTCAGTACTTC.

The chain has TRBV5-6 and TRBJ2-7; D perhaps matches TRBD2 (7 bases). V was pared by 7 bases and J by 7 bases, with 21 bases between. Per germline, CDR1 SGHDT and CDR2 YYEEEE. The CDR3 runs 14 residues. CDR3 sequence reads: CASHFRSGGGEQYF. DNA for the CDR3: TGTGCCAGCCATTTCCGTTCGGGGGGCGGGGAGCAGTACTTC.

The rearrangement links TRBV9 to TRBJ2-3; D is uncertain. Trimming removed 2 bases from V and 6 bases from J, with 16 bases in between. This CDR3 comprises 15 residues. Germline V gene data show CDR1 as SGDLS and CDR2 as YYNGEE. The CDR3 protein is CASSVGDSPPDTQYF. CDR3 coding DNA: TGTGCCAGCAGCGTCGGTGACTCACCACCGGATACGCAGTATTTT.

The rearrangement uses TRBV5-6 and TRBJ1-1; 10 nucleotides match TRBD1. V was clipped by 4 bases and J by 3 bases; unmatched bases: 9. The CDR3 totals 16 residues. Germline CDR1 SGHDT, CDR2 YYEEEE. The CDR3 coding sequence is TGTGCCAGCAGCCGACAGGGGGCTTTTTTAGACACTGAAGCTTTCTTT. Residues: CASSRQGAFLDTEAFF.

The chain carries TRBV19 and TRBJ1-2; TRBD1 is a possible D gene (6 bases). This CDR3 is 13 amino acids long. V lost 8 bases to trimming and J lost 5 bases, with 15 bases between them. Germline V gene lookup returns CDR1 LNHDA and CDR2 SQIVND (reference sequence). The CDR3 region is CASHYGGRYGYTF. DNA of the CDR3: TGTGCCAGTCATTATGGGGGCCGTTATGGCTACACCTTC. Using reference TRBV19 and TRBJ1-2 for the parts outside the CDR3, the full variable domain is DGGITQSPKYLFRKEGQNVTLSCEQNLNHDAMYWYRQDPGQGLRLIYYSQIVNDFQKGDIAEGYSVSREKKESFPLTVTSAQKNPTAFYLCASHYGGRYGYTFGSGTRLTVV.

Remarks on this clone: Other DNA sequences from this sample encode an identical CDR3 as well. This chain links TRBV7-3 with TRBJ2-2, with D uncertain. V shed 2 bases and J shed 5 bases, with 9 bases lying between them. The CDR3 extends over 14 amino acids. Germline CDR1 reads SGHTA; CDR2 reads FQGTGA. This CDR3 reads CASSLLSGTGELFF. Here the CDR3 DNA reads TGTGCCAGCAGCTTATTGTCCGGAACCGGGGAGCTGTTTTTT.

V gene TRBV7-2 combines with J gene TRBJ2-3; 13 bases agree with TRBD2. This CDR3 is 17 amino acids long. V shed 4 bases, J shed 0 bases, and the junction held 4 bases outside the gene matches. Germline CDR1 SGHTA, CDR2 FQGNSA. The chain's CDR3 is CASSSRTSGSSTDTQYF. The DNA for the CDR3 is TGTGCCAGCAGCTCCAGGACTAGCGGGAGTAGCACAGATACGCAGTATTTT.

The chain employs TRBV7-8 and TRBJ2-4; 7 nucleotides align to TRBD1. In germline, CDR1 is SGHVS, CDR2 FQNEAQ. The trim removed 3 bases at V and 5 bases at J, leaving 4 bases unmatched. This CDR3 region has 14 residues. CDR3 sequence (DNA): TGTGCCAGCAGCTTGAACAGGGGCGAAAACATTCAGTACTTC. The encoded protein is CASSLNRGENIQYF.

DNA for the CDR3: TGTGCCACCAGCAGGGAAATCAGGGGGCCGTATGGAAAACTGTTTTTT. The encoded protein is CATSREIRGPYGKLFF. V and J are TRBV15 and TRBJ1-4, with 8 positions matching TRBD1. Trimming took 3 bases from V and 10 from J; bases not matched to a gene: 13. Germline V lookup: CDR1 LNHNV, CDR2 YYDKDF (reference sequence). The CDR3 extends over 16 amino acids.

This clone appeared a single time. The J gene is TRBJ2-5, the V gene TRBV7-2, with 12 bases identical to TRBD2. V shed 5 bases, J shed 3 bases, and the junction held 10 bases outside the gene matches. CDR3 length: 17 amino acids. Per the germline V gene, CDR1 is SGHTA and CDR2 is FQGNSA. CDR3 sequence (DNA): TGTGCCAGCAGCCGCGAATTGACTAGCGGGAGAGAAGAGACCCAGTACTTC. Translated, it gives CASSRELTSGREETQYF.

The chain employs TRBV5-1 and TRBJ1-5, with a weak D call TRBD1 (5 bases). Deletions cut 2 bases from V and 6 bases from J, with 15 bases between. Germline lookup yields CDR1 SGHRS and CDR2 YFSETQ. The CDR3 runs 15 residues. The CDR3 DNA reads TGCGCCAGCAGCTTAATGGGGTCAGGGACTCAGCCCCAGCATTTT. This gives the protein CASSLMGSGTQPQHF. The entire variable domain, with the rest obtained from reference TRBV5-1 and TRBJ1-5, is as follows: KAGVTQTPRYLIKTRGQQVTLSCSPISGHRSVSWYQQTPGQGLQFLFEYFSETQRNKGNFPGRFSGRQFSNSRSEMNVSTLELGDSALYLCASSLMGSGTQPQHFGDGTRLSIL.

The chain uses TRBV28 and TRBJ2-7; D is possibly TRBD1 or TRBD2 (6 bases each). Germline assignment: CDR1 MDHEN and CDR2 SYDVKM. V shed 6 bases and J shed 4 bases, with 22 bases lying between them. This CDR3 contains 16 residues. The CDR3 coding sequence is TGTGCCAGCAGCAGGGGAGGTGGTAACGGCCAATACGAGCAGTACTTC. This gives the protein CASSRGGGNGQYEQYF.

The V gene is TRBV4-1, the J gene TRBJ2-5; possibly TRBD1 for D (7 bases). Germline CDR1 is MGHRA and CDR2 is YSYEKL. This CDR3 spans 17 amino acids. V lost 0 bases and J lost 2, with 16 bases in between. As DNA, the CDR3 is TGCGCCAGCAGCCAAGATGGGCGCGGGACAGTACAAGAGACCCAGTACTTC. It is translated as CASSQDGRGTVQETQYF.

The CDR3 sequence: CASRGLAGDTDTQYF. Here the CDR3 DNA reads TGTGCCAGCAGGGGACTAGCGGGTGACACAGATACGCAGTATTTT. The chain uses TRBV6-5 and TRBJ2-3; 12 bases align to TRBD2. From germline, CDR1 is MNHEY and CDR2 SVGAGI. The CDR3 is 15 residues long. With 6 bases clipped from V and 2 bases from J, the junction kept 3 bases outside the gene matches.

CDR3 region: CASSPQGPGVDEQFF. The CDR3 nucleotides are TGCGCCAGCAGCCCACAGGGACCGGGCGTGGATGAGCAGTTCTTC. The chain recombines TRBV5-1 with TRBJ2-1; TRBD1 might be the D (6 bases). The CDR3 has 15 amino acids. CDR1 is SGHRS, CDR2 YFSETQ, per germline. With 4 bases removed from V and 8 bases from J, the gap between germline ends came to 19 bases.

This rearrangement joins TRBV6-5 to TRBJ1-2, with a weak D call TRBD1 (5 bases). Trimming left V 7 bases short and J 8 bases short, with 14 bases between. Germline assignment: CDR1 MNHEY and CDR2 SVGAGI. The length of the CDR3 is 12 residues. The CDR3 spells CASTKGKDGYTF. The CDR3 DNA reads TGTGCCAGCACCAAGGGGAAGGACGGCTACACCTTC.

CDR3 nucleotides: TGCAGCGTTATTCCCGGAAGAGCCCAGGAGACCCAGTACTTC. It encodes CSVIPGRAQETQYF. The chain joins TRBV29-1 to TRBJ2-5; D is uncertain. In germline, CDR1 is SQVTM, CDR2 ANQGSEA. This CDR3 has 14 amino acids. Trimming took 5 bases from V and 5 from J, leaving 18 bases between them. The full variable domain, its missing parts supplied by reference TRBV29-1 and TRBJ2-5, is SAVISQKPSRDICQRGTSLTIQCQVDSQVTMMFWYRQQPGQSLTLIATANQGSEATYESGFVIDKFPISRPNLTFSTLTVSNMSPEDSSIYLCSVIPGRAQETQYFGPGTRLLVL.

V and J are TRBV6-5 and TRBJ1-1, with D possibly being TRBD1 (5 bases). The CDR3 spans 15 residues. Trimming left V 6 bases short and J 1 base short, with 15 bases between. Germline-derived CDR1 and CDR2 are MNHEY and SVGAGI. The DNA for the CDR3 is TGTGCCAGCAGATTACCCCGTGGGGGGAACACTGAAGCTTTCTTT. Translating gives CASRLPRGGNTEAFF.

This chain connects TRBV30 to TRBJ2-3; D possibly corresponds to TRBD2 (5 bases). This CDR3 has 14 amino acids. V lost 1 base and J 5 bases, leaving 13 bases between the germline ends. Germline CDR1 and CDR2: GTSNPN and SVGIG (reference sequence). In nucleotides, the CDR3 is TGTGCCTGGAGTGCAGGCCTCCGGGGAGATACGCAGTATTTT. Residues: CAWSAGLRGDTQYF.

The chain carries TRBV7-3 and TRBJ1-1, with D unclear. V was trimmed by 5 bases and J by 3 bases, leaving 16 bases between them. The CDR3 has 15 amino acids. CDR1 is SGHTA, CDR2 FQGTGA, per germline. CDR3 protein: CASSLFQLAHTEAFF. The CDR3 DNA reads as TGTGCCAGCAGCCTATTCCAACTGGCGCACACTGAAGCTTTCTTT.

CDR3 protein: CASSFQGSVWTEAFF. The CDR3 bases are TGTGCCAGCAGCTTTCAGGGGTCGGTATGGACTGAAGCTTTCTTT. This sequence joins TRBV11-2 and TRBJ1-1; D may be TRBD1 (6 bases). Germline assignment: CDR1 SGHAT and CDR2 FQNNGV. Trimming pared 3 bases from V and 5 bases from J, leaving 16 bases between. The CDR3 length is 15 residues.